The TCR beta chain under discussion was sequenced for a study of cytomegalovirus exposure and HLA in healthy donors (dated 2017 in TCRdb). The study in broad terms: An earlier analysis of several hundred of the donors reported more than 250 Gb of sequence data and about 100 million unique TCR beta sequences from roughly 180 million T cells. An earlier analysis of roughly 600 of the donors used high-throughput TCR beta sequencing to judge whether each TCR beta V gene segment behaved as functional or pseudogenic. To study patterns of TCR occurrence, a later analysis re-analyzed previously published TCR beta repertoires from several hundred donors and added high-resolution HLA genotyping. The number of donors typed differed by locus, with 629-630 for A, B, C, DRB1 and DQB1, more than 500 for DQA1, some 570 for DPA1, and around 430 for DPB1. Roughly five DR-DQ haplotypes were handled as single units for association and clustering because linkage in the cohort was strong. The study was designed to test whether signatures of past pathogen exposure could be identified by cataloging public T cell receptors. Every repertoire in the discovery cohort had been generated on one and the same sequencing platform. Across 398 genotyped donors of the cohort, an average of approximately 240,000 unique TCR beta nucleotide sequences per donor were sequenced, and about a sixth of those sequences were non-productive. In the later analysis, no new phenotypic data were used to find candidate immune exposures; instead, reliance was placed on TCR beta sequences and their occurrence across donors. High-throughput TCR immunosequencing, statistical association of individual TCRs with disease status, and machine learning were combined to predict cytomegalovirus infection status. Donor age, sex, ethnicity and CMV serostatus were compiled together with the repertoire data. In a later genetic analysis, genome-wide SNP genotypes for about 55% of the roughly 700 donors were used, and that subset was treated as a discovery cohort. The genetic ancestry cluster associated with self-reported Caucasian donors included about 81% of the 398 genotyped donors. The study used immunosequencing to profile the T cell repertoires of 666 subjects and linked those repertoires to cytomegalovirus serostatus. HLA typing included class I and class II loci at four-digit resolution. Along with the roughly 700-subject first cohort, a separate validation cohort of 120 different subjects was used. Roughly 300 gigabases of sequencing data and roughly 80 million unique TCR sequences made up an early release that covered approximately 620 HLA-typed donors.

The cohort consisted of 670 or so healthy bone marrow donors. At the time of sampling, all cohort members were nominally healthy, though unrecorded immune exposures were likely present. CMV serostatus was positive for about 300 and negative for about 55% of the roughly 670 cohort members, and was not recorded for this donor. Every donor gave a peripheral blood sample, and the peripheral blood mononuclear cells from that sample were used for TCR beta sequencing. The Qiagen DNeasy Blood Extraction Kit was used to extract genomic DNA from the blood cell samples. From the cysteine through the phenylalanine, the CDR3 covers 18 amino acids. Left in the record is the CDR3 DNA by itself, 54 bases read in frame from the first base. Relative to germline, V is missing 3 bases and J is missing 7 bases, with 16 bases of the junction outside any gene match. CDR1 and CDR2, looked up from the germline V gene, are MDHEN and SYDVKM.

The paper's findings and limits, for the study overall: In a later genetic analysis, a missense DCLRE1C variant was associated with V-gene and J-gene trimming of TCR beta chains, and the association was replicated in an independent cohort. Because the 87-base-pair reads could not distinguish some IMGT-functional V segments, including TRBV6-2 and TRBV6-3, those segments were excluded. A later analysis found that HLA-associated TCR beta chains were more clonally expanded and had lower generation probabilities than equally common non-associated chains. When HLA alleles, especially DR and DQ, strongly co-occurred, TCR associations were difficult to assign to individual alleles. The classifier was reported to diagnose cytomegalovirus status with high specificity and sensitivity in both the original and validation cohorts. Specific HLA alleles were associated with more than 15,000 TCR beta sequences at a false discovery rate of 0.05 in a later analysis. According to the authors, the approach could potentially be generalized to other disease states and immunological phenotypes. Across donors, most TCR sequences were observed very rarely, whereas some public TCRs were present in many individuals. Only TCR beta chains were sequenced in this cohort, and the absence of alpha or paired-chain data limited detectable features. According to a later analysis, most CMV-associated TCR beta chains appeared to be HLA-restricted, and the HLA associations seemed to be driven largely by CMV exposure. In a later genetic analysis, fewer N-insertions in productive TCRs were reported among donors in an Asian-associated ancestry cluster than the 666-donor mean. Roughly uniform sequencing depth across donors was assumed in presence/absence analyses, although this assumption may not hold. The earlier analysis of 587 of the donors excluded approximately 17 rarely observed V segments, including chromosome 9 orphons, because counts were too low. A further reported finding was that TCR beta sequences accurately predicted the HLA-A and HLA-B alleles for most subjects in the first cohort. Immune exposure information for the cohort was limited to CMV serostatus. A group of highly shared sequence variants was considered likely to be a technical artifact of the sequencing pipeline. An earlier analysis of around 600 of the donors showed that most TCR beta V segments appeared in productive rearrangements either about 87% or about 30% of the time, which broadly matched IMGT annotations. Because some donors lacked HLA typing at each locus, the association tests relied only on the typed subset. In a later analysis, the rate of TCR association differed among HLA loci, with DRB1 alleles having the most associated TCRs and HLA-C alleles having the fewest. In a later analysis, several top co-occurrence clusters were reported to appear linked to parvovirus B19, influenza, CMV and Epstein-Barr virus. Linkage disequilibrium might explain the correlated functional status among segregating V segments, but an unknown experimental factor could not be ruled out. In vitro tests confirmed that a few of the cytomegalovirus-associated TCR beta chains recognize cytomegalovirus antigens. A total of fewer than 200 TCR beta chains were listed by the study as associated with cytomegalovirus.

The method behind the library was the immunoSEQ multiplex PCR assay. The multiplex PCR relied on a mix of 60 forward primers for TCR Vbeta segments and 13 reverse primers for TCR Jbeta segments. The CDR3 region of rearranged TCR beta genes was amplified from genomic DNA by a multiplex PCR assay. The amplified TCR beta libraries were sequenced on the Illumina HiSeq System as 87-base-pair reads. The study's processing was this. A later analysis tallied 80 million to 95 million unique TCR beta chains across the roughly 610 repertoires, and around 10 million of those chains were shared by two or more donors. Raw reads were error-corrected and collapsed into unique sequences by a nearest-neighbor algorithm in which closely related sequences were merged to remove PCR and sequencing errors. To assign V, D and J gene segments, CDR3 sequences were aligned to IMGT reference sequences. For a sequence to be retained, a match of at least six nucleotides was required to both a V gene segment and a J gene segment. Rearrangements were classified as productive when the CDR3 lacked stop codons and remained in frame with V and J, and all other rearrangements were classified as non-productive. Following IMGT convention, CDR3 was defined as the stretch from the second conserved V-encoded cysteine up to the conserved J-encoded phenylalanine. In an earlier analysis of around 570 of the donors, sequences lacking an unambiguous match to a single V gene segment were excluded. In an earlier analysis of around 600 of the donors, V segments were called functional above 56.7% productive rearrangements and were called segregating when the between-donor standard deviation exceeded 5%. A statistical classification framework was built to diagnose cytomegalovirus status from the catalog of TCR beta chain sequences. A later analysis assigned V and J genes by comparing TCR nucleotide sequences with IMGT/GENE-DB human TR gene sequences. A later analysis assigned CDR3 sequences and most-parsimonious VDJ recombination scenarios with the TCRdist pipeline. A later analysis defined each TCR beta chain by its CDR3 amino acid sequence plus V-gene family, and excluded reads lacking a unique V-gene family. As a way to deal with suspected cross-contamination and a sequencing artifact, a later analysis dropped hundreds of nucleotide sequences that were highly shared and had low generation probability. For each public chain, a later analysis derived a clonal expansion index from normalized ranks of inferred template counts within each repertoire. In a later analysis, generation probabilities were computed using a VDJ recombination model fitted to out-of-frame rearrangements, and the results were checked against IGoR. Hypergeometric tests were used in a later analysis to score TCR-TCR, TCR-HLA and TCR-CMV co-occurrence, with a repertoire-size bias correction applied to the TCR pairs. False discovery rates were estimated in a later analysis by permuting HLA or CMV assignments 20 times. In a later analysis, co-occurring TCRs were grouped with DBSCAN, and TCRdist sequence similarity was added when clustering was performed within HLA-allele-positive subsets. For co-occurrence clustering, repertoires with fewer than 30,000 or more than 120,000 public chains were excluded, along with about five repertoires with anomalous nucleotide sharing. Here the immuneACCESS table is served through TCRdb, limited to in-frame sequences with V and J called. Missing clones are a known gap in these copies; in checked studies unresolved V genes cover under half, and the rest lacks a known reason. V and J calls and clone size are those listed in that table; D and trimming were worked out from the DNA. This sample comprises 100,000 or so clones, roughly 80% of them detected only once. 9% to 12% of the sample lies in the top ten.

This clone was seen a single time. The antigen it recognizes is unknown. The input lacks base qualities; no much larger clone sits a single base away. Specimen: PBMCs. This TCR was recovered from a human donor in good health. This chain joins TRBV28 to TRBJ2-1; 9 bases in between match TRBD2. The DNA sequence is given as TGTGCCAGCAGTTTGGAGTTAGCGGGAGTTTTCGGAAAAAATGAGCAGTTCTTC. Its protein product is CASSLELAGVFGKNEQFF.